Listed here are 31 T cell receptor beta chains from one sample, sequenced in a study of blood T cell repertoires in COVID-19. Profiling relied on immunoSEQ multiplex PCR, and the TCRdb table lists in-frame clones only, not all of them. The sample lists approximately 86,000 clones, 85% occurring once. Source material: peripheral blood. These receptors were obtained from a middle-aged man with acute or convalescent COVID-19.

The CDR3 here is CASSDSTGSGEQYF. The CDR3 bases are TGTGCCAGCAGTGACTCGACAGGCTCGGGGGAGCAGTACTTC. The V and J genes are TRBV6-4 and TRBJ2-7, with a possible D match to TRBD1 (6 bases). The V end lost 0 bases, the J end lost 7 bases, and 13 bases lay between the germline ends. The CDR3 has 14 residues. Germline V gene lookup returns CDR1 MRHNA and CDR2 SNTAGT.

This chain joins TRBV19 and TRBJ2-5, with TRBD1 identical over 10 bases. The CDR3 runs 14 residues. The V and J ends lost 3 bases and 5 bases, in that order; junction bases with no gene match: 3. Per the germline V gene, CDR1 is LNHDA and CDR2 is SQIVND (reference sequence). Written as DNA, the CDR3 is TGTGCCAGTAGTATGGGACAGGGGACGGAGACCCAGTACTTC. Translated, it gives CASSMGQGTETQYF. The entire variable domain, with the rest obtained from reference TRBV19 and TRBJ2-5, is as follows: DGGITQSPKYLFRKEGQNVTLSCEQNLNHDAMYWYRQDPGQGLRLIYYSQIVNDFQKGDIAEGYSVSREKKESFPLTVTSAQKNPTAFYLCASSMGQGTETQYFGPGTRLLVL.

The rearrangement links TRBV29-1 to TRBJ2-3, with 13 bases identical to TRBD2. The CDR3 loop spans 14 amino acids. V was pared by 4 bases and J by 4 bases, with 2 bases of the junction left unmatched. The germline V gene encodes CDR1 SQVTM and CDR2 ANQGSEA. CDR3 bases: TGCAGCGTTGCGGGACTAGCGGGACCAGATACGCAGTATTTT. Amino acids: CSVAGLAGPDTQYF.

The rearrangement uses TRBV30 and TRBJ2-5; D is unclear. Germline assignment: CDR1 GTSNPN and CDR2 SVGIG (reference sequence). CDR3 length: 12 residues. The ends were cut back, 5 bases at V and 7 bases at J, with 14 bases in the middle. The CDR3 spells CAWGSTSGTQYF. The CDR3 DNA reads TGTGCCTGGGGGTCAACCTCAGGGACCCAGTACTTC. Based on the CDR3 plus reference TRBV30 and TRBJ2-5, the full variable domain is SQTIHQWPATLVQPVGSPLSLECTVEGTSNPNLYWYRQAAGRGLQLLFYSVGIGQISSEVPQNLSASRPQDRQFILSSKKLLLSDSGFYLCAWGSTSGTQYFGPGTRLLVL.

The chain joins TRBV4-1 to TRBJ1-1, with a weak D call TRBD1 (5 bases). Trimming stripped 1 base from V and 10 bases from J, with 19 bases between. The CDR3 covers 15 residues. The V gene's germline CDR1 is MGHRA and CDR2 YSYEKL. CDR3 nucleotide sequence: TGCGCCAGCAGCCAAGGGGGCCCCAACTTCCGTCGAGCTTTCTTT. Translated: CASSQGGPNFRRAFF.

V and J are TRBV2 and TRBJ1-3; weak D call: TRBD1 (6 bases). This CDR3 has 14 residues. The germline CDR1 and CDR2 sequences are SNHLY and FYNNEI. Trimming removed 7 bases at V and 0 bases at J, with 10 bases between. CDR3 nucleotides: TGTGCCAGCAAATCGGACAGCTCTGGAAACACCATATATTTT. Translating it yields CASKSDSSGNTIYF.

V gene TRBV30 combines with J gene TRBJ1-5; D remains ambiguous. The CDR3 spans 13 residues. Germline loops: CDR1 GTSNPN, CDR2 SVGIG (reference sequence). V lost 1 base and J lost 7, with 11 bases in between. This CDR3 is CAWSGVGRQPQHF. The CDR3 DNA follows: TGTGCCTGGAGTGGGGTGGGGAGGCAGCCCCAGCATTTT.

The genes are TRBV5-4 and TRBJ2-1, with a weak D call TRBD2 (6 bases). This CDR3 contains 15 residues. Germline V gives CDR1 SGHNT, CDR2 YYREEE (reference sequence). The ends were cut back, 2 bases at V and 4 bases at J, with 13 bases in the middle. The CDR3 protein is CASSFRGRGYNEQFF. The CDR3 coding sequence is TGTGCCAGCAGCTTTCGGGGACGGGGGTACAATGAGCAGTTCTTC.

This rearrangement joins TRBV7-6 to TRBJ2-2; a possible D gene is TRBD2 (5 bases). From germline, CDR1 is SGHVS and CDR2 FNYEAQ. The V gene lost 0 bases and the J gene lost 3 bases, with 14 bases spanning the gap. CDR3 length equals 17 residues. The CDR3: CASSLALGKADTGELFF. In nucleotides, the CDR3 is TGTGCCAGCAGCTTAGCGCTTGGGAAAGCGGACACCGGGGAGCTGTTTTTT.

The chain couples TRBV6-5 to TRBJ1-1, with TRBD1 matching over 9 bases. The CDR3 runs 15 residues. The V segment lost 6 bases and the J segment 1 base; nucleotides outside the gene matches: 6. CDR1 is MNHEY and CDR2 is SVGAGI in the germline V gene. The CDR3 reads CASRMGTGQNTEAFF. CDR3 DNA: TGTGCCAGCAGGATGGGGACAGGGCAGAACACTGAAGCTTTCTTT.

This chain connects TRBV6-6 to TRBJ1-5, with 8 nucleotides matching TRBD1. The CDR3 length is 15 residues. Germline loops: CDR1 MNHNY, CDR2 SVGAGI (reference sequence). J gave up 4 bases and V 6 bases, and 8 bases lay outside the gene matches. The DNA of the CDR3 is TGTGCCAGCAGACTGGACAGGGAAGGGAATCAGCCCCAGCATTTT. Its protein is CASRLDREGNQPQHF.

The V call is TRBV28, the J call TRBJ1-5, with D possibly being TRBD1 (6 bases). The CDR3 totals 15 residues. V lost 5 bases and J 2 bases, leaving 13 bases between the germline ends. Per the germline V gene, CDR1 is MDHEN and CDR2 is SYDVKM. The CDR3 sequence is CASSPQGLGNQPQHF. The CDR3, as DNA: TGTGCCAGCAGTCCCCAGGGGTTGGGCAATCAGCCCCAGCATTTT.

This rearrangement joins TRBV6-5 to TRBJ2-5; a possible D gene is TRBD1 (6 bases). Germline CDR1 and CDR2: MNHEY and SVGAGI. V shed 8 bases and J shed 5 bases, with 21 bases lying between them. The length of the CDR3 is 15 residues. The CDR3 DNA sequence: TGTGCCAGCGACCGAATGATCGACAGGACGGAGACCCAGTACTTC. It is translated as CASDRMIDRTETQYF.

This chain joins TRBV6-5 and TRBJ1-1, with D maybe TRBD1 (5 bases). Looked up from germline, CDR1 is MNHEY and CDR2 is SVGAGI. Deletions cut 2 bases from V and 7 bases from J, with 11 bases between. The CDR3 runs 13 residues. The CDR3 DNA is TGTGCCAGCAGTTACAGGGGACTGAATGAAGCTTTCTTT. Residues: CASSYRGLNEAFF.

The count of this clone is one. The genes are TRBV4-3 and TRBJ2-3; the D gene is possibly TRBD2 (5 bases). Trimming stripped 4 bases from V and 6 bases from J, with 20 bases between. Germline CDR1 LGHNA, CDR2 YSLEER. The CDR3 is made up of 16 amino acids. The CDR3 is CASSLTPQAGADTQYF. In DNA form, the CDR3 reads TGCGCCAGCAGCCTTACCCCGCAGGCGGGCGCGGATACGCAGTATTTT.

DNA of the CDR3: TGTGCCAGCAGTTTAAACATTAACTATGGCTACACCTTC. Amino acid sequence: CASSLNINYGYTF. The V gene is TRBV27, the J gene TRBJ1-2; D remains unclear. Germline V lookup: CDR1 MNHEY, CDR2 SMNVEV (reference sequence). V was pared by 2 bases and J by 1 base, with 5 bases between. This CDR3 has 13 amino acids.

In the case of this clone: The same CDR3 is also encoded by other DNA sequences in this sample. This chain connects TRBV7-2 to TRBJ2-3; no reliable D call. The germline V and J ends were trimmed by 6 bases and 2 bases, with 6 bases remaining between them. CDR1 and CDR2 from the germline V gene are SGHTA and FQGNSA. The CDR3 runs to 12 residues. CDR3 DNA sequence: TGTGCCAGCAGTACCTACACAGATACGCAGTATTTT. Protein: CASSTYTDTQYF.

The rearrangement joins TRBV14 to TRBJ1-1; 9 nucleotides match TRBD1. V shed 2 bases, J shed 6 bases, and the junction held 7 bases outside the gene matches. CDR1 and CDR2 from the germline V gene are SGHDN and FVKESK. The CDR3 runs to 15 residues. CDR3 residues: CASSQLSTGGPEAFF. The CDR3 region has the DNA TGTGCCAGCAGCCAACTGAGTACAGGGGGCCCTGAAGCTTTCTTT.

The chain combines TRBV10-3 with TRBJ2-7; D is perhaps TRBD2 (6 bases). Germline lookup yields CDR1 ENHRY and CDR2 SYGVKD. Trimming removed 0 bases from V and 6 bases from J, with 15 bases in between. The length of the CDR3 is 15 residues. CDR3: CAISESVRLGGEQYF. CDR3 bases: TGTGCCATCAGTGAGTCGGTCAGACTCGGGGGCGAGCAGTACTTC.

This chain links TRBV29-1 with TRBJ2-3; D is ambiguous. This CDR3 comprises 13 residues. Trimming left V 3 bases short and J 0 bases short, with 7 bases between. Germline lookup yields CDR1 SQVTM and CDR2 ANQGSEA. CDR3 sequence reads: CSVDTRSTDTQYF. The CDR3 region has the DNA TGCAGCGTTGATACGAGAAGCACAGATACGCAGTATTTT.

This clone was seen a single time. The rearrangement joins TRBV28 to TRBJ1-4; tentative D call: TRBD1 (5 bases). Germline V lookup: CDR1 MDHEN, CDR2 SYDVKM. The CDR3 loop spans 16 amino acids. Trimming pared 5 bases from V and 1 base from J, leaving 14 bases between. The CDR3 sequence: CASSKRTGLTNEKLFF. The CDR3 region has the DNA TGTGCCAGCAGTAAAAGGACGGGACTAACTAATGAAAAACTGTTTTTT.

The chain has TRBV3-1 (or the pseudogene TRBV3-2) and TRBJ2-7; the D is unclear. There are 12 residues in the CDR3. V lost 1 base and J lost 5, with 6 bases in between. Per the germline V gene, CDR1 is LGHDT and CDR2 is YNNKEL (reference sequence). Written as DNA, the CDR3 is TGTGCCAGCAGCCAAGCTATCAACGAGCAGTACTTC. Its protein product is CASSQAINEQYF.

This clone was observed once. V and J are TRBV27 and TRBJ1-2, with D maybe TRBD1 (5 bases). This CDR3 has 14 amino acids. The germline gives CDR1 MNHEY, CDR2 SMNVEV (reference sequence). Trimming pared 5 bases from V and 8 bases from J, leaving 18 bases between. CDR3 DNA: TGTGCCAGCAGTAACCAGGCGATGGGGCGGGGCTACACCTTC. Translating it yields CASSNQAMGRGYTF.

V and J are TRBV7-8 and TRBJ2-2; unclear D gene. CDR3 length: 13 residues. Between the trimmed V and J ends, which lost 5 bases and 4 bases, there was a span of 8 bases. In germline, CDR1 is SGHVS, CDR2 FQNEAQ. The CDR3 sequence: CASSLSATGELFF. In DNA form, the CDR3 reads TGTGCCAGCAGCCTCAGCGCCACCGGGGAGCTGTTTTTT.

CDR3 DNA: TGTGCCAGTAGTATTGCCCCTACTAGCAATCAGCCCCAGCATTTT. Its translation is CASSIAPTSNQPQHF. The genes are TRBV19 and TRBJ1-5; D ambiguous. From germline, CDR1 is LNHDA and CDR2 SQIVND (reference sequence). This CDR3 is 15 amino acids long. V shed 3 bases and J shed 0 bases, with 9 bases lying between them.

This rearrangement joins TRBV27 to TRBJ2-7, with D maybe TRBD2 (6 bases). Trimming removed 3 bases from V and 2 bases from J, with 14 bases in between. CDR1 and CDR2 (germline): MNHEY, SMNVEV (reference sequence). The CDR3 is 15 amino acids. This CDR3 is CASSFQVGGAYEQYF. CDR3 nucleotide sequence: TGTGCCAGCAGTTTTCAGGTGGGGGGAGCCTACGAGCAGTACTTC.

This clone was observed a handful of times. The V and J genes are TRBV10-1 and TRBJ2-1; 9 bases map to TRBD1. The length of the CDR3 is 15 residues. Germline V lookup: CDR1 WNHNN, CDR2 SYGVQD (reference sequence). Trimming cost V 3 bases and J 4 bases; bases outside gene matches: 4. The CDR3 DNA reads as TGCGCCAGCAGTGATACAGGGGGCAGGTACAATGAGCAGTTCTTC. Translation: CASSDTGGRYNEQFF.

V and J are TRBV5-1 and TRBJ2-5, with TRBD2 as a possible D gene (5 bases). The CDR3 covers 13 residues. In germline, CDR1 is SGHRS, CDR2 YFSETQ. The V gene lost 3 bases and the J gene lost 3 bases, with 9 bases spanning the gap. The CDR3 spells CASSWEMEETQYF. CDR3 bases: TGCGCCAGCAGCTGGGAGATGGAAGAGACCCAGTACTTC.

This chain links TRBV2 with TRBJ1-1, with a possible D match to TRBD1 (6 bases). Germline V gene lookup returns CDR1 SNHLY and CDR2 FYNNEI. Trimming took 4 bases from V and 4 from J, leaving 22 bases between them. This CDR3 region has 17 residues. CDR3 amino acids: CASSVSRSGLGGTEAFF. CDR3 sequence (DNA): TGTGCCAGCAGTGTTTCGAGGTCCGGCCTAGGGGGCACTGAAGCTTTCTTT.

The chain combines TRBV7-2 with TRBJ1-5; D gene unclear. CDR1 is SGHTA, CDR2 FQGNSA, per germline. This CDR3 region has 13 residues. V was pared by 1 base and J by 7 bases, with 8 bases between. CDR3 residues: CASSLGGYQPQHF. The CDR3 DNA is TGTGCCAGCAGCTTAGGAGGGTACCAGCCCCAGCATTTT.

J is TRBJ2-3 and V is TRBV28; the match to TRBD1 covers 7 bases. The V gene end was trimmed by 6 bases and the J gene end by 8 bases; junction bases not matched to a gene: 11. This CDR3 comprises 14 residues. CDR1 MDHEN and CDR2 SYDVKM come from the germline V gene. The chain's CDR3 is CASSQGQLIGTQYF. In DNA, the CDR3 is TGTGCCAGCAGCCAGGGACAGTTAATAGGTACGCAGTATTTT.